This is a list of T cell receptor beta chains from one sample in a study of cytomegalovirus exposure and HLA in healthy donors. The data were produced by immunoSEQ multiplex PCR, yet TCRdb's version contains in-frame clones alone and is incomplete. The sample has nearly 110,000 clones; 65% to 85% are singletons. The sequenced sample was PBMCs. The receptors come from a man between 18 and 35 years old in good health and CMV-seronegative. Each CDR3 is given without its conserved first and last residue.

>TRBV2|TRBJ2-2
ASSEEAGAFGGELF
>TRBV2|TRBJ2-5
ASSDVRGETQY
>TRBV7-9|TRBJ2-5
ASSSRDYQETQY
>TRBV9|TRBJ2-5
ASSAGGGPGETQY
>TRBV5-6|TRBJ1-1
ASSGDRVDTEAF
>TRBV14|TRBJ1-1
ASSQDLTGIGAF
>TRBV7-8|TRBJ1-2
ASSARQRSYGYT
>TRBV5-4|TRBJ1-2
ASSLNNRERGGYT
>TRBV5-5|TRBJ1-1
ASSTTGVSNTEAF
>TRBV6-5|TRBJ1-1
ASSFTDRVVSEAF
>TRBV25-1|TRBJ2-3
ASSDTSGGATDTQY
>TRBV5-4|TRBJ2-3
ASSGTGQGRKSDTQY
>TRBV9|TRBJ1-6
ASSARGQPSSPLH
>TRBV5-1|TRBJ2-3
ASRRLAGGPTDTQY
>TRBV7-2|TRBJ1-2
ASSNRGPYGYT
>TRBV7-9|TRBJ1-2
ASTPRGGGNYGYT
>TRBV5-6|TRBJ1-4
ASSSTLQDRVKEEKLF
>TRBV6-6|TRBJ2-6
ASTLAGSGANVLT
>TRBV7-2|TRBJ2-1
ASRGQASSYNEQF
>TRBV5-1|TRBJ1-2
ASSSQGGDGYT
>TRBV6-1|TRBJ2-1
ASSASTGSSYNEQF
>TRBV7-9|TRBJ2-7
ASSETGGSSYEQY
>TRBV5-1|TRBJ1-1
ASSLGTGSNTEAF
>TRBV28|TRBJ2-7
ASSSPRGQGFSYEQY
>TRBV2|TRBJ1-2
ASSEGRDGYT